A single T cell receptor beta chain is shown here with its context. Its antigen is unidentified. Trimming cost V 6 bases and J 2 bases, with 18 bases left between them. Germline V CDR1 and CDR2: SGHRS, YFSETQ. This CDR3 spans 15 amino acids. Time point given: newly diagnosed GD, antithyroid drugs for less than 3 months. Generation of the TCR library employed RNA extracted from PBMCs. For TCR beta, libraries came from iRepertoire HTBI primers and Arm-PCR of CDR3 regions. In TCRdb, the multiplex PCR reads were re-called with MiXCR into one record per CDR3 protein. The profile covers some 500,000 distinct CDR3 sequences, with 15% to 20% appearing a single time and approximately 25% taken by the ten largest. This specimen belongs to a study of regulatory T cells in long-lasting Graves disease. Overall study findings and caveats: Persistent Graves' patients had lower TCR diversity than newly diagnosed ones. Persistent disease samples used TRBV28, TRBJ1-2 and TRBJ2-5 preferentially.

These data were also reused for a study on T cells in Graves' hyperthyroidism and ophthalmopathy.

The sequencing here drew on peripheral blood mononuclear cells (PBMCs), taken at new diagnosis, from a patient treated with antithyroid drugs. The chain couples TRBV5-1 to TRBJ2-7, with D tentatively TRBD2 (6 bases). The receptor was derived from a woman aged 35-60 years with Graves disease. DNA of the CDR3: TGCGCCAGCACCCCTGGGGGGACCTATACCTACGAGCAGTACTTC. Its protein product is CASTPGGTYTYEQYF. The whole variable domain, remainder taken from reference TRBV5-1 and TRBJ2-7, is KAGVTQTPRYLIKTRGQQVTLSCSPISGHRSVSWYQQTPGQGLQFLFEYFSETQRNKGNFPGRFSGRQFSNSRSEMNVSTLELGDSALYLCASTPGGTYTYEQYFGPGTRLTVT.